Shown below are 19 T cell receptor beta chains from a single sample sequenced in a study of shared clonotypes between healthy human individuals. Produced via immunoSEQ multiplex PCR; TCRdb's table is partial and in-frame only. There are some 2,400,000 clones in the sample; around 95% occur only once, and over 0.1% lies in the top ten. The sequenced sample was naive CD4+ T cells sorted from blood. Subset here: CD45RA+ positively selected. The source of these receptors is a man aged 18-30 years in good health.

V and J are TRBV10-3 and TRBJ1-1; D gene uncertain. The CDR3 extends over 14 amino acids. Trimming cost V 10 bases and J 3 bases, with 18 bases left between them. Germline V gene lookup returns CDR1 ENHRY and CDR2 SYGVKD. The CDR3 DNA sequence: TGTGCCACTAGAACAGCCCGAGTGGACACTGAAGCTTTCTTT. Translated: CATRTARVDTEAFF.

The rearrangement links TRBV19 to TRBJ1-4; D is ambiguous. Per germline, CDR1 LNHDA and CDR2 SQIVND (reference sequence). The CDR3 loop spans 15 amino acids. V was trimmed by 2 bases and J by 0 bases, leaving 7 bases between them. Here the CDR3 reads CASSIFGSTNEKLFF. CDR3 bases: TGTGCCAGTAGTATATTTGGGTCAACTAATGAAAAACTGTTTTTT. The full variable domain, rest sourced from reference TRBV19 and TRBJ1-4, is DGGITQSPKYLFRKEGQNVTLSCEQNLNHDAMYWYRQDPGQGLRLIYYSQIVNDFQKGDIAEGYSVSREKKESFPLTVTSAQKNPTAFYLCASSIFGSTNEKLFFGSGTQLSVL.

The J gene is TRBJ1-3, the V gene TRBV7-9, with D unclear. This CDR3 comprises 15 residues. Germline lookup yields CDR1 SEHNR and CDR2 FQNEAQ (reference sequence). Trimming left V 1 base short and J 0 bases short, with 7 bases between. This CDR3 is CASSLELNSGNTIYF. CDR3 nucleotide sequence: TGTGCCAGCAGCTTAGAGCTCAACTCTGGAAACACCATATATTTT.

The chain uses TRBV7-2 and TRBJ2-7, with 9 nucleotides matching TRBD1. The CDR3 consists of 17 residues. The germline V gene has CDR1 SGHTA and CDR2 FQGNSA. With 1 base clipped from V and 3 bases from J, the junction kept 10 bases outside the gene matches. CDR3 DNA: TGTGCCAGCAGCTTAGGGACCGGCATGGACAGGGGCTACGAGCAGTACTTC. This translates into CASSLGTGMDRGYEQYF.

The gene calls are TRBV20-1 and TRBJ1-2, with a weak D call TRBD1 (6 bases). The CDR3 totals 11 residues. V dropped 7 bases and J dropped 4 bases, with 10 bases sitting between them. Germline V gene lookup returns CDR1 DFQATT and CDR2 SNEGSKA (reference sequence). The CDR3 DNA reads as TGCAGTGTTGGGGGCGGCTATGGCTACACCTTC. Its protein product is CSVGGGYGYTF.

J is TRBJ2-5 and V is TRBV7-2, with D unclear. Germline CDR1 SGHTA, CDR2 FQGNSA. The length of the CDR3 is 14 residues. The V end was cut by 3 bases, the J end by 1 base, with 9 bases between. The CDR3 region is CASSLISSQETQYF. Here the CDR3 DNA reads TGTGCCAGCAGCTTGATTAGCTCCCAAGAGACCCAGTACTTC.

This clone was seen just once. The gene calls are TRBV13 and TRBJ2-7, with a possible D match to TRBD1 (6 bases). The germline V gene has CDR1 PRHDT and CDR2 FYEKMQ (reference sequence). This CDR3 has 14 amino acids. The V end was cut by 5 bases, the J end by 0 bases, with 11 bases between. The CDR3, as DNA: TGTGCCAGCAGCGATACAGGGACCTCCTACGAGCAGTACTTC. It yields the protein CASSDTGTSYEQYF. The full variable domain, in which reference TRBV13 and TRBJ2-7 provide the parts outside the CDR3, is AAGVIQSPRHLIKEKRETATLKCYPIPRHDTVYWYQQGPGQDPQFLISFYEKMQSDKGSIPDRFSAQQFSDYHSELNMSSLELGDSALYFCASSDTGTSYEQYFGPGTRLTVT.

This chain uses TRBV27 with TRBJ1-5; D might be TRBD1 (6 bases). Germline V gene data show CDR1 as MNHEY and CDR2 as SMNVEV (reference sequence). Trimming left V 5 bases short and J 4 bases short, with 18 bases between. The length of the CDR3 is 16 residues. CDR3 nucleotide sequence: TGTGCCAGCAGTCAGTCTCGCGACAGGAGGAATCAGCCCCAGCATTTT. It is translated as CASSQSRDRRNQPQHF.

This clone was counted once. The CDR3 bases are TGCGCCAGCAGCCCGGGAGGTACTAGCGCCTACCGGGAGCTGTTTTTT. Amino acids: CASSPGGTSAYRELFF. This chain connects TRBV5-1 to TRBJ2-2, with TRBD2 identical over 7 bases. Germline V lookup: CDR1 SGHRS, CDR2 YFSETQ. The ends lost 4 bases at V and 9 bases at J; junction bases unmatched: 15. This CDR3 region has 16 residues.

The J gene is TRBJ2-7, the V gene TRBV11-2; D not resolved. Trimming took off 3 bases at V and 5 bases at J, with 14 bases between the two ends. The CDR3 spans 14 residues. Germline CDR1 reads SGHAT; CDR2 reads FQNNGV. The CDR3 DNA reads TGTGCCAGCAGCTTGTTTTGGAAGGCCCACGAGCAGTACTTC. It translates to CASSLFWKAHEQYF.

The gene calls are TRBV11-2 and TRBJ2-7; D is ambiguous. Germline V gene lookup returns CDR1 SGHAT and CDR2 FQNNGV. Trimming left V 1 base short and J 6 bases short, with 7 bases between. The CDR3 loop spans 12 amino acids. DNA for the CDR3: TGTGCCAGCAGCTTAGGCCCCGGCGAGCAGTACTTC. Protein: CASSLGPGEQYF.

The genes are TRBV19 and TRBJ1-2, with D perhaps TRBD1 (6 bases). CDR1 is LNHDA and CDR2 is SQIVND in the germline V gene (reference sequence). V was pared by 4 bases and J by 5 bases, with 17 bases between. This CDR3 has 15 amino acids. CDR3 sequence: CASSTGGATQYGYTF. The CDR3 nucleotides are TGTGCCAGTAGTACCGGGGGCGCAACCCAATATGGCTACACCTTC.

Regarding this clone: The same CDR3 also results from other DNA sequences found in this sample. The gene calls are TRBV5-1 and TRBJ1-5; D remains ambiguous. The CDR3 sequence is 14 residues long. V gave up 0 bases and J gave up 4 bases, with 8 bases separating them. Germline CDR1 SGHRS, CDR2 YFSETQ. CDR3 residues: CASSLEGSNQPQHF. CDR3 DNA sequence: TGCGCCAGCAGCTTGGAAGGATCGAATCAGCCCCAGCATTTT.

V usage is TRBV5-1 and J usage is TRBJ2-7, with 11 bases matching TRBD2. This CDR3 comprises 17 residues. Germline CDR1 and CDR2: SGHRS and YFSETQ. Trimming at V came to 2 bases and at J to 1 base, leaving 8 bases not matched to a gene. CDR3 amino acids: CASSFQTGTSGSYEQYF. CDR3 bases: TGCGCCAGCAGCTTCCAAACCGGGACTAGCGGATCCTACGAGCAGTACTTC.

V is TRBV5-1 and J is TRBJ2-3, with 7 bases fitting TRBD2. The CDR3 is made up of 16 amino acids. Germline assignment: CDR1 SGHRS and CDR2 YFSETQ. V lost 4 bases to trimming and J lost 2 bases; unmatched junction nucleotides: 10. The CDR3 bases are TGCGCCAGCAGCCACCCCCAGCGGGGAACCACAGATACGCAGTATTTT. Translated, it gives CASSHPQRGTTDTQYF.

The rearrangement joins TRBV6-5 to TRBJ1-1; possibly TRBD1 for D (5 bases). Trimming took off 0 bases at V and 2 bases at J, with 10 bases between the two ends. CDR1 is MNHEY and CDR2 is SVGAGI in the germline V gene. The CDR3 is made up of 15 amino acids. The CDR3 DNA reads TGTGCCAGCAGTTACTCTAGTGGGACTAACACTGAAGCTTTCTTT. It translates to CASSYSSGTNTEAFF.

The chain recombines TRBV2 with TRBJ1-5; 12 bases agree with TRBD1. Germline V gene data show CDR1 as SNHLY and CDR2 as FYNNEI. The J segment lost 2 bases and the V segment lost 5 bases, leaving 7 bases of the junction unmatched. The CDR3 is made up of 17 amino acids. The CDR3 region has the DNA TGTGCCAGCAGTCGGGACAGGGGGCCAACGGGCAATCAGCCCCAGCATTTT. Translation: CASSRDRGPTGNQPQHF.

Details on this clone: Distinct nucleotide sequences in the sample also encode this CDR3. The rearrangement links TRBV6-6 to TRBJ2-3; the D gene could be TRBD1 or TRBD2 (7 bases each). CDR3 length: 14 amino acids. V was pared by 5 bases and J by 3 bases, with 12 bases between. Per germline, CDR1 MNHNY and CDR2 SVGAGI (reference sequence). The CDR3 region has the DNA TGTGCCAGCAGTCAGGGGGGGTCAACAGATACGCAGTATTTT. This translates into CASSQGGSTDTQYF.

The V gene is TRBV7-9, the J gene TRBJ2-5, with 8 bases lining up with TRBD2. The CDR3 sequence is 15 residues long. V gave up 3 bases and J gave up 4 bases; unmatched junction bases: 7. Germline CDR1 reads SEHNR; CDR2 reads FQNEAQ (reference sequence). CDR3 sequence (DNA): TGTGCCAGCAGCTTTAGTACTAGCGGCCTAGAGACCCAGTACTTC. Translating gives CASSFSTSGLETQYF.